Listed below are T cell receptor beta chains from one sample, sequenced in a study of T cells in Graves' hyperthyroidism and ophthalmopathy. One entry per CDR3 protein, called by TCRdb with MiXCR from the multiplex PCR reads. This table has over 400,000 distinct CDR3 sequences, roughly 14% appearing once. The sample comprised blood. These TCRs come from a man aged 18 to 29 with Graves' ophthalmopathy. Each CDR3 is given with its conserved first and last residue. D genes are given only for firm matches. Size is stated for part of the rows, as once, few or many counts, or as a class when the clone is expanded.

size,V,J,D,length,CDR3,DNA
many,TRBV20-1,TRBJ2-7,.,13,CSAGAVGGYEQYF,TGCAGTGCTGGGGCTGTGGGAGGCTACGAGCAGTACTTC
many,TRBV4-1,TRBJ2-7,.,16,CASSQDGRGRSYEQYF,TGCGCCAGCAGCCAAGATGGGAGGGGGAGGTCCTACGAGCAGTACTTC
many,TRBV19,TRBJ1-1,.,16,CASSDWTEAMNTEAFF,TGTGCCAGTAGTGACTGGACAGAGGCCATGAACACTGAAGCTTTCTTT
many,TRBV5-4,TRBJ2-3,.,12,CASSESTDTQYF,TGTGCCAGCAGCGAAAGCACAGATACGCAGTATTTT
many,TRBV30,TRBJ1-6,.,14,CAWSFLDRNSPLHF,TGTGCCTGGAGTTTCCTAGACAGGAACTCACCCCTCCACTTT
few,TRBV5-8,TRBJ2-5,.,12,CASSPVKETQYF,TGTGCCAGCAGCCCAGTGAAAGAGACCCAGTACTTC
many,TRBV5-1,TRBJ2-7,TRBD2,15,CASSLAGGLAYEQYF,TGCGCCAGCAGCTTGGCCGGGGGACTAGCCTACGAGCAGTACTTC
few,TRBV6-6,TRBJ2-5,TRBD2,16,CASSYSAGGRWETQYF,TGTGCCAGCAGTTACTCGGCGGGGGGCCGGTGGGAGACCCAGTACTTC
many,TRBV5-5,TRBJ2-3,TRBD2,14,CASSKTSAGDTQYF,TGTGCCAGCAGCAAGACTAGCGCAGGGGATACGCAGTATTTT
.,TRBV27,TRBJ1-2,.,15,CASSFRFDGYYGYTF,TGTGCCAGCAGTTTTCGGTTTGATGGTTACTATGGCTACACCTTC
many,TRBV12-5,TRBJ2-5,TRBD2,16,CASAGELAGNQETQYF,TGTGCTAGTGCAGGGGAGCTAGCGGGAAATCAAGAGACCCAGTACTTC
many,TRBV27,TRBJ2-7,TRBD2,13,CASRRGRAYEQYF,TGTGCCAGCAGACGCGGGAGGGCCTACGAGCAGTACTTC
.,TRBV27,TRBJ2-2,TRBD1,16,CASRLLVTGDTGELFF,TGTGCCAGCAGATTGCTGGTGACAGGGGACACCGGGGAGCTGTTTTTT
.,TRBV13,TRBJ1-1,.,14,CASRLATSREEAFF,TGTGCCAGCAGATTAGCTACCAGCCGTGAAGAAGCTTTCTTT
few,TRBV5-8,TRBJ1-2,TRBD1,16,CASSPGTGGRNYGYTF,TGTGCCAGCAGCCCGGGGACAGGGGGCAGAAACTATGGCTACACCTTC
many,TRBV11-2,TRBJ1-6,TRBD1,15,CASSLEGTGVIPLHF,TGTGCCAGCAGCTTAGAGGGGACAGGCGTGATACCCCTCCACTTT
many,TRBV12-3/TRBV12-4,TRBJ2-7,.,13,CASSFRVTYEQYF,TGTGCCAGCAGTTTTCGGGTGACCTACGAGCAGTACTTC
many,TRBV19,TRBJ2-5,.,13,CASSIRAEETQYF,TGTGCCAGTAGTATTAGGGCAGAAGAGACCCAGTACTTC
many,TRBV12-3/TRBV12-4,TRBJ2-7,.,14,CASSLQDTLREQYF,TGTGCCAGCAGTTTGCAGGACACTTTGCGCGAGCAGTACTTC
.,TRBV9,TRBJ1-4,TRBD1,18,CASSVGSIWAGTDEKLFF,TGTGCCAGCAGCGTAGGTTCGATCTGGGCAGGGACAGATGAAAAACTGTTTTTT
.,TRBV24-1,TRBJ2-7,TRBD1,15,CATSDFGDRGYEQYF,TGTGCCACCAGTGATTTTGGGGACAGGGGTTACGAGCAGTACTTC
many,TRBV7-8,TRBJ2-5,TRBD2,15,CASSNHGLAGETQYF,TGTGCCAGCAGCAATCACGGACTAGCGGGAGAGACCCAGTACTTC
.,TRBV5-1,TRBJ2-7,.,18,CASNLRSGFQGSVYEQYF,TGCGCCAGCAACCTCCGGAGTGGTTTTCAGGGTTCTGTCTACGAGCAGTACTTC
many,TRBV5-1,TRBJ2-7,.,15,CASSLKSYRTYEQYF,TGCGCCAGCAGCTTAAAATCCTATAGAACCTACGAGCAGTACTTC
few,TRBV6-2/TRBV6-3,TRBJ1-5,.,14,CASTRRGASQPQHF,TGTGCCAGCACCAGGCGGGGGGCGAGTCAGCCCCAGCATTTT
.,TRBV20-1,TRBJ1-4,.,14,CSARGRTVNEKLFF,TGCAGTGCTAGAGGAAGGACAGTTAATGAAAAACTGTTTTTT
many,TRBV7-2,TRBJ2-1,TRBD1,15,CASSWGTGINNEQFF,TGTGCCAGCAGCTGGGGGACAGGTATTAACAATGAGCAGTTCTTC
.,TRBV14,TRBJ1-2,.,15,CASSLQHSPYYGYTF,TGTGCCAGCAGCCTGCAGCACAGCCCCTACTATGGCTACACCTTC
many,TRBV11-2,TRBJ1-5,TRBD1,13,CASSLDRAQPQHF,TGTGCCAGCAGCTTGGACAGGGCTCAGCCCCAGCATTTT
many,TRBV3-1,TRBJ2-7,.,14,CASSQGLISSEQYF,TGTGCCAGCAGCCAGGGACTTATATCCAGCGAGCAGTACTTC
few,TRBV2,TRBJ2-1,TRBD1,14,CASSAPGQGDEQFF,TGTGCCAGCAGTGCCCCGGGACAGGGGGATGAGCAGTTCTTC
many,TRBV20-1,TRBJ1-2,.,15,CSARDLQAPNYGYTF,TGCAGTGCTAGAGATCTACAGGCCCCTAACTATGGCTACACCTTC
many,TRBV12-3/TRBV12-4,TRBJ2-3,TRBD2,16,CASSLWLAESTDTQYF,TGTGCCAGCAGTTTATGGCTAGCGGAAAGCACAGATACGCAGTATTTT
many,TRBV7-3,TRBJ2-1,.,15,CASSLKGSGYNEQFF,TGTGCCAGCAGCTTAAAAGGTAGCGGATACAATGAGCAGTTCTTC
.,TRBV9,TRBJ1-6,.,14,CASSVVGANSPLHF,TGTGCCAGCAGCGTAGTGGGTGCTAATTCACCCCTCCACTTT
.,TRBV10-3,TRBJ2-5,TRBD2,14,CAIKDGGATETQYF,TGTGCCATAAAAGACGGGGGGGCGACGGAGACCCAGTACTTC
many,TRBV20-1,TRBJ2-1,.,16,CSARDYLSGDNNEQFF,TGCAGTGCTAGAGATTATCTCAGCGGGGACAACAATGAGCAGTTCTTC
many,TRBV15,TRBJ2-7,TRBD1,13,CATSLGTDYEQYF,TGTGCCACCAGCCTAGGGACAGACTACGAGCAGTACTTC
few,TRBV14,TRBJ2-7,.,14,CASSRPDLSYEQYF,TGTGCCAGCAGCCGGCCCGACTTGTCCTACGAGCAGTACTTC
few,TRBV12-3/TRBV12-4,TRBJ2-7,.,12,CASSLRVREQYF,TGTGCCAGCAGTTTAAGGGTGCGCGAGCAGTACTTC
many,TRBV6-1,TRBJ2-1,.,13,CASSVQSYNEQFF,TGTGCCAGCAGTGTACAGTCCTACAATGAGCAGTTCTTC
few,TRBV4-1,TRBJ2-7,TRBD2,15,CASSQVGGDSYEQYF,TGCGCCAGCAGCCAAGTGGGGGGGGATTCCTACGAGCAGTACTTC
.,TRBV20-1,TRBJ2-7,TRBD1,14,CSATIGTGGYEQYF,TGCAGTGCTACGATAGGGACAGGGGGCTACGAGCAGTACTTC
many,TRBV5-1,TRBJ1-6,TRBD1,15,CASSGTQGGSSPLHF,TGCGCCAGCAGCGGGACTCAGGGGGGTAGTTCACCCCTCCACTTT
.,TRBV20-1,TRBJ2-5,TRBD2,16,CSARGLAGALWETQYF,TGCAGTGCTAGGGGACTAGCGGGGGCCCTGTGGGAGACCCAGTACTTC
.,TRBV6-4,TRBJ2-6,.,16,CASSDGGSSGANVLTF,TGTGCCAGCAGTGACGGGGGTAGCTCTGGGGCCAACGTCCTGACTTTC
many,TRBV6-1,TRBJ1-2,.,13,CASSLQALSGYTF,TGTGCCAGCAGTCTCCAAGCCCTTAGTGGCTACACCTTC
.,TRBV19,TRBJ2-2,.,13,CASSPTRAGELFF,TGTGCCAGTAGCCCGACAAGGGCCGGGGAGCTGTTTTTT
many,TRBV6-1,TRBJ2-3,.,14,CASSVVPEADTQYF,TGTGCCAGCAGTGTCGTCCCGGAGGCTGATACGCAGTATTTT
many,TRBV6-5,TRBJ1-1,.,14,CASSYSDPGTEAFF,TGTGCCAGCAGTTACTCCGACCCGGGGACTGAAGCTTTCTTT
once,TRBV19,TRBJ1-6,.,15,CASSSASSYNSPLHF,TGTGCCAGTAGTTCAGCCAGCTCCTATAATTCACCCCTCCACTTT
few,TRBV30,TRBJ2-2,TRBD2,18,CAWNPRWLAGDNTGELFF,TGTGCCTGGAACCCTCGCTGGCTAGCGGGAGATAACACCGGGGAGCTGTTTTTT
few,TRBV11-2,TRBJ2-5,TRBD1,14,CASLDRGRGETQYF,TGTGCCAGCCTAGACAGGGGGCGCGGGGAGACCCAGTACTTC